Below are 28 T cell receptor beta chains sequenced from a single sample in a study of blood T cell repertoires in COVID-19. Measured with immunoSEQ multiplex PCR; TCRdb has only the in-frame clones, and not every one. This sample carries a few hundred thousand clones, just under 90% of them seen once, and the ten largest clones take 1.8%. Sequencing was carried out using peripheral blood. These receptors were collected from a woman aged 25 to 39 with COVID-19, enrolled during active disease.

This clone is a singleton in its sample. V is TRBV7-8 and J is TRBJ1-1; 8 bases are shared with TRBD1. Germline-derived CDR1 and CDR2 are SGHVS and FQNEAQ. There are 14 residues in the CDR3. V shed 4 bases and J 4 bases; nucleotides not matched to a gene: 5. CDR3 sequence (DNA): TGTGCCAGCAGCTCCGGACAGGGTTTCACTGAAGCTTTCTTT. This gives the protein CASSSGQGFTEAFF. Full variable domain (remainder filled in from reference TRBV7-8 and TRBJ1-1): GAGVSQSPRYKVAKRGQDVALRCDPISGHVSLFWYQQALGQGPEFLTYFQNEAQLDKSGLPSDRFFAERPEGSVSTLKIQRTQQEDSAVYLCASSSGQGFTEAFFGQGTRLTVV.

This chain joins TRBV3-1 (or the pseudogene TRBV3-2) and TRBJ1-2; maybe TRBD1 (6 bases). CDR3 length: 15 amino acids. V lost 4 bases, J lost 7 bases, and 19 bases lay in between. Germline CDR1 reads LGHDT; CDR2 reads YNNKEL (reference sequence). The CDR3 nucleotides read TGTGCCAGCAGCCTCATTGGGGGCCACTTGGTTGGCTACACCTTC. Its protein is CASSLIGGHLVGYTF.

This clone was counted a single time. The V call is TRBV25-1, the J call TRBJ1-2, with TRBD1 identical over 12 bases. V shed 6 bases and J 8 bases; nucleotides not matched to a gene: 7. The germline V gene encodes CDR1 MGHDK and CDR2 SYGVNS. The CDR3 has 14 residues. CDR3 DNA: TGTGCCAGCAGCTACCCCGGGACAGGGGGCGGCTACACCTTC. Its protein is CASSYPGTGGGYTF.

The chain recombines TRBV19 with TRBJ2-1, with 13 bases aligning to TRBD2. This CDR3 is 17 amino acids long. Germline CDR1 LNHDA, CDR2 SQIVND (reference sequence). J lost 9 bases, V lost 2 bases, and 10 bases had no gene match. The CDR3 protein is CASSITSGGAWGGEQFF. The CDR3 coding sequence is TGTGCCAGTAGTATAACTAGCGGGGGGGCTTGGGGAGGTGAGCAGTTCTTC. The variable domain in full, completed from reference TRBV19 and TRBJ2-1, reads DGGITQSPKYLFRKEGQNVTLSCEQNLNHDAMYWYRQDPGQGLRLIYYSQIVNDFQKGDIAEGYSVSREKKESFPLTVTSAQKNPTAFYLCASSITSGGAWGGEQFFGPGTRLTVL.

The rearrangement links TRBV25-1 to TRBJ2-1; 8 bases map to TRBD1. Trimming removed 1 base from V and 5 bases from J; junction bases left unmatched: 7. Germline V gene lookup returns CDR1 MGHDK and CDR2 SYGVNS. The CDR3 is made up of 16 amino acids. CDR3 residues: CASSELQGVPHNEQFF. The DNA for the CDR3 is TGTGCCAGCAGTGAATTACAGGGGGTTCCTCACAATGAGCAGTTCTTC.

This chain connects TRBV7-9 to TRBJ1-5, with a weak D call TRBD1 (5 bases). The V end was cut by 3 bases, the J end by 2 bases, with 11 bases between. The germline V gene has CDR1 SEHNR and CDR2 FQNEAQ (reference sequence). This CDR3 has 15 amino acids. The DNA of the CDR3 is TGTGCCAGCAGCTTGGGGGGAACGGGCAATCAGCCCCAGCATTTT. Translated: CASSLGGTGNQPQHF.

The chain employs TRBV6-5 and TRBJ1-2, with TRBD1 matching over 7 bases. The germline V gene has CDR1 MNHEY and CDR2 SVGAGI. V lost 6 bases to trimming and J lost 8 bases; unmatched junction nucleotides: 15. The CDR3 runs to 15 residues. The CDR3: CASRRATGDSWGYTF. The DNA of the CDR3 is TGTGCCAGCAGACGCGCCACAGGGGATTCCTGGGGCTACACCTTC.

This chain joins TRBV9 and TRBJ2-1, with TRBD1 identical over 10 bases. Germline assignment: CDR1 SGDLS and CDR2 YYNGEE. V lost 4 bases and J lost 6; bases outside the gene matches: 10. There are 16 residues in the CDR3. This chain's CDR3 is CASSFSPGQGINEQFF. In DNA form, the CDR3 reads TGTGCCAGCAGCTTTTCCCCGGGACAGGGGATCAATGAGCAGTTCTTC.

The chain combines TRBV27 with TRBJ1-5; D might be TRBD1 (6 bases). CDR3 length: 16 residues. Germline assignment: CDR1 MNHEY and CDR2 SMNVEV (reference sequence). V dropped 0 bases and J dropped 0 bases, with 9 bases sitting between them. In nucleotides, the CDR3 is TGTGCCAGCAGTTTATCAGGGACACCTAGCAATCAGCCCCAGCATTTT. Its translation is CASSLSGTPSNQPQHF.

The V gene is TRBV7-2, the J gene TRBJ2-4; 9 bases line up with TRBD2. CDR3 length: 15 amino acids. V was clipped by 4 bases and J by 9 bases; unmatched bases: 10. Germline V lookup: CDR1 SGHTA, CDR2 FQGNSA. The CDR3 DNA follows: TGTGCCAGCAGCTCTAAGCGGGGGGTGTCGGGCATTCAGTACTTC. This gives the protein CASSSKRGVSGIQYF.

The chain has TRBV7-6 and TRBJ2-3; D is perhaps TRBD2 (6 bases). Trimming removed 1 base at V and 3 bases at J, with 14 bases between. The CDR3 is made up of 16 amino acids. Germline V gene sequence: CDR1 SGHVS, CDR2 FNYEAQ. In DNA, the CDR3 is TGTGCCAGCAGCTTAGGAGGAGGGTGGGGTACAGATACGCAGTATTTT. Its protein product is CASSLGGGWGTDTQYF.

The rearrangement links TRBV5-1 to TRBJ1-2; possible D gene TRBD1, 5 bases. Germline loops: CDR1 SGHRS, CDR2 YFSETQ. The length of the CDR3 is 12 residues. The V end was cut by 5 bases, the J end by 3 bases, with 8 bases between. CDR3 amino acids: CASRDTDYGYTF. CDR3 bases: TGCGCCAGCAGGGACACCGACTATGGCTACACCTTC.

This clone has only a few counts. The rearrangement links TRBV7-9 to TRBJ2-7, with a weak D call TRBD1 (5 bases). Per the germline V gene, CDR1 is SEHNR and CDR2 is FQNEAQ (reference sequence). This CDR3 region has 13 residues. The V end lost 3 bases, the J end lost 4 bases, and 10 bases lay between the germline ends. The CDR3 region is CASSLTDGYEQYV. CDR3 DNA: TGTGCCAGCAGCTTGACAGATGGTTACGAGCAGTACGTC.

This clone was counted once. CDR3 coding DNA: TGTGCCAGCAGCTTACTTACTGGAAACACCATATATTTT. Translated: CASSLLTGNTIYF. The J gene is TRBJ1-3, the V gene TRBV7-9; the D is unclear. Germline lookup yields CDR1 SEHNR and CDR2 FQNEAQ (reference sequence). The V gene lost 2 bases and the J gene lost 2 bases, with 4 bases spanning the gap. The CDR3 has 13 residues. Drawing the rest from reference TRBV7-9 and TRBJ1-3, the complete variable domain is DTGVSQNPRHKITKRGQNVTFRCDPISEHNRLYWYRQTLGQGPEFLTYFQNEAQLEKSRLLSDRFSAERPKGSFSTLEIQRTEQGDSAMYLCASSLLTGNTIYFGEGSWLTVV.

The chain has TRBV5-1 and TRBJ1-1; D remains unclear. The CDR3 contains 14 residues. CDR1 SGHRS and CDR2 YFSETQ come from the germline V gene. The V gene lost 3 bases and the J gene lost 5 bases, with 14 bases spanning the gap. The CDR3 here is CASSSIDRRTEAFF. DNA for the CDR3: TGCGCCAGCAGCTCGATTGACCGGCGGACTGAAGCTTTCTTT.

There are a few counts of this clone. In the same sample, other DNA sequences code for this CDR3. This chain uses TRBV7-8 with TRBJ2-7, with a possible D match to TRBD2 (5 bases). CDR3 length equals 14 residues. Trimming left V 0 bases short and J 2 bases short, with 8 bases between. CDR1 is SGHVS, CDR2 FQNEAQ, per germline. This CDR3 is CASSLAGGPYEQYV. CDR3 bases: TGTGCCAGCAGCTTAGCTGGAGGACCCTACGAGCAGTACGTC.

The chain is built from TRBV18 and TRBJ2-7; the D is unclear. This CDR3 has 15 residues. Germline V gives CDR1 KGHSH, CDR2 LQKENI. V lost 3 bases, J lost 1 base, and 13 bases lay in between. Here the CDR3 reads CASSPEQRPSYEQYV. CDR3 coding DNA: TGTGCCAGCTCACCCGAACAGAGACCTTCCTACGAGCAGTACGTC.

This clone was counted ten times or more. V and J are TRBV10-3 and TRBJ1-2, with TRBD1 matching 7 bases. This CDR3 contains 13 residues. Germline V gene lookup returns CDR1 ENHRY and CDR2 SYGVKD. Trimming at V came to 6 bases and at J to 2 bases, leaving 3 bases not matched to a gene. The CDR3 region is CAIRGDSNYGYTF. The CDR3, as DNA: TGTGCCATCAGGGGGGACAGCAACTATGGCTACACCTTC.

This clone was counted a single time. CDR3 bases: TGCAGCGTTGATTCCGCAGGGAGGGCTTTCTTT. It yields the protein CSVDSAGRAFF. The genes are TRBV29-1 and TRBJ1-1; perhaps TRBD1 as D (5 bases). The CDR3 totals 11 residues. V was pared by 3 bases and J by 11 bases, with 13 bases between. Germline assignment: CDR1 SQVTM and CDR2 ANQGSEA.

This rearrangement joins TRBV4-1 to TRBJ1-2, with 10 bases that match TRBD1. Germline V CDR1 and CDR2: MGHRA, YSYEKL. The CDR3 spans 15 residues. Trimming at V came to 1 base and at J to 8 bases, leaving 7 bases not matched to a gene. CDR3 protein: CASSQVGQGEGGYTF. CDR3 coding DNA: TGCGCCAGCAGCCAAGTCGGACAGGGGGAGGGCGGCTACACCTTC.

The chain carries TRBV10-1 and TRBJ1-6, with D perhaps matching TRBD1 (6 bases). Trimming removed 6 bases from V and 7 bases from J, with 31 bases in between. This CDR3 has 20 residues. CDR1 is WNHNN and CDR2 is SYGVQD in the germline V gene (reference sequence). This chain's CDR3 is CASRANTGIMGLIGNSPLHF. CDR3 DNA sequence: TGCGCCAGCAGGGCAAATACAGGGATTATGGGCCTCATTGGCAATTCACCCCTCCACTTT.

This clone was seen more than once but under ten times. The chain joins TRBV7-2 to TRBJ1-4, with D maybe TRBD1 (5 bases). V lost 5 bases, J lost 3 bases, and 13 bases lay in between. The germline gives CDR1 SGHTA, CDR2 FQGNSA. The CDR3 loop spans 15 amino acids. The CDR3 DNA reads TGTGCCAGCAGCGACGATTGGGGGGCTAATGAAAAACTGTTTTTT. Encoded protein: CASSDDWGANEKLFF.

The V and J genes are TRBV7-9 and TRBJ2-5, with D perhaps TRBD2 (5 bases). The CDR3 totals 13 residues. V lost 5 bases to trimming and J lost 3 bases, with 10 bases between them. CDR1 and CDR2 (germline): SEHNR, FQNEAQ (reference sequence). In DNA, the CDR3 is TGTGCCAGCAGCGACCGGGAAGAAGAGACCCAGTACTTC. Protein product: CASSDREEETQYF.

This chain uses TRBV5-6 with TRBJ1-2; no firm D call. Germline V gene lookup returns CDR1 SGHDT and CDR2 YYEEEE. The ends were cut back, 4 bases at V and 4 bases at J, with 17 bases in the middle. The CDR3 has 15 amino acids. This CDR3 reads CASSPPEGPAYGYTF. In DNA form, the CDR3 reads TGTGCCAGCAGCCCACCTGAGGGTCCGGCCTATGGCTACACCTTC.

This clone was counted a single time. The chain has TRBV3-1 (or the pseudogene TRBV3-2) and TRBJ2-3; 12 nucleotides agree with TRBD2. V dropped 3 bases and J dropped 0; count of bases not matched to a gene: 4. The CDR3 loop spans 17 amino acids. The germline gives CDR1 LGHDT, CDR2 YNNKEL (reference sequence). CDR3 sequence reads: CASSHHGLAGSTDTQYF. The CDR3 DNA reads TGTGCCAGCAGCCACCATGGACTAGCGGGAAGCACAGATACGCAGTATTTT.

The V gene is TRBV11-1, the J gene TRBJ1-6, with D unclear. Per the germline V gene, CDR1 is SGHAT and CDR2 is FQDESV (reference sequence). The CDR3 has 15 amino acids. Trimming shortened V by 1 base and J by 6 bases, and 10 bases separated the two germline ends. CDR3 sequence: CASSLEGGLNSPLHF. In DNA form, the CDR3 reads TGTGCCAGCAGCTTAGAGGGTGGACTTAATTCACCCCTCCACTTT.

This clone has just one count. This chain joins TRBV11-3 and TRBJ2-5; TRBD2 agrees at 8 bases. J gave up 9 bases and V 2 bases, and 20 bases lay outside the gene matches. The germline CDR1 and CDR2 sequences are SGHNT and YENEEA. The CDR3 loop spans 18 amino acids. The CDR3 loop reads CASSLYPPTSVGDMAQYF. CDR3 nucleotide sequence: TGTGCCAGCAGCTTATATCCCCCGACTAGCGTCGGGGATATGGCCCAGTACTTC.

The chain combines TRBV9 with TRBJ2-1; TRBD1 is a possible D gene (6 bases). The CDR3 totals 16 residues. CDR1 and CDR2 (germline): SGDLS, YYNGEE. The V end was cut by 3 bases, the J end by 1 base, with 14 bases between. DNA of the CDR3: TGTGCCAGCAGCGGCCCGACAGGACCTTCCTACAATGAGCAGTTCTTC. Encoded protein: CASSGPTGPSYNEQFF.